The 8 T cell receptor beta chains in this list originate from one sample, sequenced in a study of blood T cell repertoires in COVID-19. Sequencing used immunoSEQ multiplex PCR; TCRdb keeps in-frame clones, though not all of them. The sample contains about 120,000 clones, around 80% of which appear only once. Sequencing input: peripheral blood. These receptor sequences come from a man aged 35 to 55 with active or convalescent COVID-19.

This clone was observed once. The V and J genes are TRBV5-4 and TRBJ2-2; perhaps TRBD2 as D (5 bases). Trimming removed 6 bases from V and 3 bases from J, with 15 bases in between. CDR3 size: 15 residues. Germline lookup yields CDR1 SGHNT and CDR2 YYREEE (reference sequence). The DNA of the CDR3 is TGTGCCAGCATCCCTGGAGGAGCCGACACCGGGGAGCTGTTTTTT. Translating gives CASIPGGADTGELFF.

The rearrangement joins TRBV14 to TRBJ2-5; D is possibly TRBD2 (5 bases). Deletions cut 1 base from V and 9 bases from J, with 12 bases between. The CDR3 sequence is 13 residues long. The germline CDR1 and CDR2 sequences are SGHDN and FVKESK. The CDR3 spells CASSQGATRSQYF. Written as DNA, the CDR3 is TGTGCCAGCAGCCAAGGCGCTACTAGATCCCAGTACTTC.

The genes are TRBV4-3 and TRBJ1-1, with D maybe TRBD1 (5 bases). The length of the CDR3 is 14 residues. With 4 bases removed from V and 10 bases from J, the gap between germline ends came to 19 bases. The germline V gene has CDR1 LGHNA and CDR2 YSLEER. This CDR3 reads CASSPQEKGKGAFF. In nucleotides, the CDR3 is TGCGCCAGCAGCCCACAGGAAAAGGGGAAGGGAGCTTTCTTT.

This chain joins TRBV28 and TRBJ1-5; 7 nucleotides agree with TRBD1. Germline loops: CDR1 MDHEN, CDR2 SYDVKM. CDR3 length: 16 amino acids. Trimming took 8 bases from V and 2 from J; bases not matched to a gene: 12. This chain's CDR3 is CASRRAGGSGNQPQHF. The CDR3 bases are TGTGCCAGCCGGAGGGCAGGGGGATCAGGCAATCAGCCCCAGCATTTT.

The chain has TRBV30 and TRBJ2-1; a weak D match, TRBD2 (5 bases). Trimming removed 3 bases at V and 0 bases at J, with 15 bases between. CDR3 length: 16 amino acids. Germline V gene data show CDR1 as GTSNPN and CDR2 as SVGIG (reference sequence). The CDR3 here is CAWSVDEGLSYNEQFF. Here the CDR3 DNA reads TGTGCCTGGAGCGTGGACGAGGGCCTCTCCTACAATGAGCAGTTCTTC. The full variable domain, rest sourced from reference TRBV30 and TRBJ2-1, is SQTIHQWPATLVQPVGSPLSLECTVEGTSNPNLYWYRQAAGRGLQLLFYSVGIGQISSEVPQNLSASRPQDRQFILSSKKLLLSDSGFYLCAWSVDEGLSYNEQFFGPGTRLTVL.

The CDR3 reads CASSWAEVSGELFF. The CDR3 DNA reads TGCGCCAGCAGCTGGGCCGAAGTGTCCGGGGAGCTGTTTTTT. The V gene is TRBV10-2, the J gene TRBJ2-2; no clear D gene. This CDR3 has 14 amino acids. Germline CDR1 WSHSY, CDR2 SAAADI. The V gene lost 6 bases and the J gene lost 6 bases, with 14 bases spanning the gap.

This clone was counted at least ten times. CDR3 amino acids: CASSEGQDELREGYTF. The CDR3 DNA follows: TGTGCCAGCAGCGAGGGTCAGGATGAGCTTCGGGAGGGCTACACCTTC. The chain combines TRBV9 with TRBJ1-2; no reliable D call. The germline V gene has CDR1 SGDLS and CDR2 YYNGEE. V was trimmed by 3 bases and J by 8 bases, leaving 23 bases between them. This CDR3 contains 16 residues.

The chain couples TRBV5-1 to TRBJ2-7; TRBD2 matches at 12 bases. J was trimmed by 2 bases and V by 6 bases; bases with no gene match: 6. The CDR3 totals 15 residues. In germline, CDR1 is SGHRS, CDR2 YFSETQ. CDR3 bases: TGCGCCAGCACGATTCTAGCGGGAGGGCCCTACGAGCAGTACTTC. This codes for CASTILAGGPYEQYF.